The 2 T cell receptor beta chains below were found in one sample sequenced in a study of Tregs in tolerant kidney transplant recipients. TCRdb keeps only in-frame clones here, not all; method: immunoSEQ multiplex PCR. This listing includes roughly 48,000 clones. The sequenced sample was CD4+ T cells from blood, obtained before the transplant. Receptors originate from a human donor who received a combined kidney and bone marrow transplant.

Comment on this clone: The DNA ends 3 residues before the CDR3 does, and the rest of the CDR3 is filled in from the germline J gene. The chain has TRBV20-1 and TRBJ2-2, with D perhaps TRBD2 (6 bases). V lost 6 bases and J 4 bases, leaving 15 bases between the germline ends. Germline V gene lookup returns CDR1 DFQATT and CDR2 SNEGSKA (reference sequence). The CDR3 totals 14 residues. Incomplete CDR3 DNA: TGCAGTGCCAGCGGGCTAGCCAGCACCGGGGAG. Protein: CSASGLASTGE. The entire CDR3 is CSASGLASTGELFF.

About this clone: The sequenced fragment ends 3 residues before the CDR3 boundary, so the rest is inferred from the germline J gene. Within the sample, other DNA sequences also encode this same CDR3. This chain connects TRBV30 to TRBJ1-1; unclear D gene. The V and J ends lost 3 bases and 2 bases respectively, with 10 bases between them. This CDR3 is 13 amino acids long. Per the germline V gene, CDR1 is GTSNPN and CDR2 is SVGIG (reference sequence). The sequenced CDR3 bases are TGTGCCTGGAGACGAGGTTTTAACACTGAA. Amino acid sequence: CAWRRGFNTE. The whole CDR3 sequence is CAWRRGFNTEAFF.